These 20 T cell receptor beta chains were all obtained from the same sample, sequenced in a study of tumor-infiltrating lymphocytes in primary liver carcinoma (dated by TCRdb to 2017 to 2019). Sequencing instrument: Illumina HiSeq 2500. Using a constant-region primer and ProtoScript II reverse transcriptase, TCRbeta-specific cDNA was reverse-transcribed from about 460 ng total RNA. The TCRbeta libraries were prepared through three rounds of nested multiplex PCR following a slightly modified ARM-PCR procedure. The first two PCR rounds used multiplex TRBV1-TRBV30 forward primers with a Cbeta reverse primer, each for approximately 11 cycles. TCRdb reprocessing: public reads trimmed at Q25 with fastp, clones called with MiXCR, in-frame beta chains kept. Each entry is one CDR3 protein sequence, shown with its most common DNA and genes. The sample table shows hundreds of thousands of distinct CDR3 sequences, and around three fifths are seen once. In total, the top ten clones hold approximately 9% of the sample.

Blood RNA was extracted from unsorted whole blood with TRIzol reagent; germline DNA came from the DNeasy Blood & Tissue kit. Sequenced: peripheral blood. The source of these receptors is a middle-aged man with primary liver carcinoma and hepatitis B virus infection.

Remarks on this clonotype: This may stem from a read error, because a much larger clone lies one nucleotide away. The rearrangement links TRBV5-4 to TRBJ2-1; D not resolved. CDR3 length equals 14 residues. V lost 5 bases and J 9 bases, leaving 18 bases between the germline ends. Germline V gene data show CDR1 as SGHNT and CDR2 as YYREEE (reference sequence). The CDR3 DNA reads as TGTGCCAGCAGAGCCGCCTCAGATGGTAGTGAGCAGTTCTTC. This translates into CASRAASDGSEQFF.

This clonotype came up once. A much larger clone sits a single nucleotide away, making a read error possible. The chain carries TRBV6-1 and TRBJ1-1; D remains unclear. The CDR3 totals 12 residues. Germline CDR1 MNHNS, CDR2 SASEGT. Here the CDR3 DNA reads TGTACCACCACGTTGACCGGATCTGAAGCTTTCTTT. This encodes CTTTLTGSEAFF.

Remarks on this clonotype: Sequence at one end of the junction differs from germline and may be a read error. CDR3 sequence: CASTTRQSNVQFF. The CDR3 coding sequence is TGTGCCAGCACTACGAGACAGAGCAATGTGCAGTTCTTC. This chain links TRBV6-2 or TRBV6-3 with TRBJ2-1, with D tentatively TRBD1 (5 bases). The CDR3 runs to 13 residues. Germline CDR1 reads MNHEY; CDR2 reads SVGEGT.

The V call is TRBV2, the J call TRBJ2-2, with 8 bases matching TRBD2. Germline V gene lookup returns CDR1 SNHLY and CDR2 FYNNEI. V gave up 4 bases and J gave up 7 bases; unmatched junction bases: 2. This CDR3 is 13 amino acids long. The CDR3 DNA follows: TGTGCCAGCAGTGTACGGGGGGGCGGGGAGCTGTTTTTT. This codes for CASSVRGGGELFF.

Of note for this clonotype: An end of the junction does not agree with germline; a read error may underlie this. The chain employs TRBV14 and TRBJ1-1; D perhaps matches TRBD1 (6 bases). The CDR3 is 12 residues long. Germline V lookup: CDR1 SGHDN, CDR2 FVKESK. The CDR3 bases are TGTGCCGGCAGCCAAACAGGGTTAGCGGCTTTCTTT. Its protein is CAGSQTGLAAFF.

V is TRBV11-2 and J is TRBJ2-3; D is tentatively TRBD1 or TRBD2 (5 bases each). The CDR3 consists of 15 residues. CDR1 is SGHAT, CDR2 FQNNGV, per germline. V was pared by 3 bases and J by 12 bases, with 22 bases between. The CDR3 spells CASSFGGSSTGTQYF. The CDR3 DNA sequence: TGTGCCAGCAGCTTCGGCGGGTCTAGCACAGGTACACAGTATTTT.

Comment on this clonotype: A read error is possible here, since a much larger clone lies one base away. The gene calls are TRBV6-2 or TRBV6-3 and TRBJ2-1; D gene unclear. Germline V gives CDR1 MNHEY, CDR2 SVGEGT. The length of the CDR3 is 16 residues. The CDR3 sequence: CTSSYEYGRLPDEQFF. CDR3 sequence (DNA): TGTACCAGCAGTTACGAATACGGGCGCCTCCCGGATGAGCAGTTCTTC.

Worth noting for this clonotype: A much larger clone differs by one base, so this may be a read error. This chain uses TRBV5-4 with TRBJ2-1; 12 nucleotides align to TRBD2. Germline values: CDR1 SGHNT, CDR2 YYREEE (reference sequence). CDR3 size: 16 residues. Trimming cost V 0 bases and J 5 bases; bases outside gene matches: 3. Here the CDR3 reads CASSLGRLAGDNEQFF. In nucleotides, the CDR3 is TGTGCCAGCAGCTTGGGGAGACTAGCGGGAGACAATGAGCAGTTCTTC.

Details on this clonotype: A clone one base away is much larger, so this may be a read error. The CDR3 loop reads CVSSYDGLDEQFF. The CDR3 nucleotides are TGTGTCAGCAGTTACGACGGGCTGGATGAGCAGTTCTTC. This chain joins TRBV6-5 and TRBJ2-1; D is uncertain. Germline V gene data show CDR1 as MNHEY and CDR2 as SVGAGI. The CDR3 is made up of 13 amino acids.

Points on this clonotype: Its ends do not fully match the called genes, so a read error is possible. The chain recombines TRBV11-2 with TRBJ2-5, with D perhaps TRBD2 (6 bases). The germline V gene has CDR1 SGHAT and CDR2 FQNNGV. The CDR3 has 15 residues. The CDR3 loop reads CTSSLGGRGEETQYF. As DNA, the CDR3 is TGTACCAGCAGCTTAGGAGGGAGAGGGGAAGAGACCCAGTACTTC.

This chain connects TRBV11-2 to TRBJ2-7; D is unresolved. Looked up from germline, CDR1 is SGHAT and CDR2 is FQNNGV. The CDR3 sequence is 13 residues long. Between the trimmed V and J ends, which lost 2 bases and 13 bases, there was a span of 18 bases. Here the CDR3 DNA reads TGTGCCAGCAGCTTAACCGGGTCCTACGAGAAATACTTC. As protein: CASSLTGSYEKYF.

Notes on this clonotype: A read error may be the cause here, since a much bigger clone is one base away. The V and J genes are TRBV6-2 or TRBV6-3 and TRBJ2-1; tentatively, D is TRBD1 (5 bases). This CDR3 is 16 amino acids long. CDR1 is MNHEY and CDR2 is SVGEGT in the germline V gene. V lost 6 bases to trimming and J lost 5 bases, with 20 bases between them. CDR3 sequence: CASRNSRVSTHNEQFF. The CDR3 coding sequence is TGTGCCAGCAGGAACTCCAGGGTTAGTACGCACAATGAGCAGTTCTTC.

This clonotype was seen at least ten times. The CDR3 DNA sequence: TGTGCCAGCAGTTACTCAGGGTTCGGCACTGAAGCTTTCTTT. Translating it yields CASSYSGFGTEAFF. The genes are TRBV6-5 and TRBJ1-1; the D is unclear. The V end lost 0 bases, the J end lost 4 bases, and 9 bases lay between the germline ends. This CDR3 comprises 14 residues. Germline V CDR1 and CDR2: MNHEY, SVGAGI.

As to this clonotype: One end of the junction does not line up with germline, which may come from a read error. The chain couples TRBV6-1 to TRBJ2-2; the D call may be TRBD1 or TRBD2 (5 bases each). Germline CDR1 reads MNHNS; CDR2 reads SASEGT. This CDR3 has 15 amino acids. CDR3 residues: CASRTWGGGAGDLFF. CDR3 bases: TGTGCCAGCAGGACATGGGGCGGAGGAGCCGGGGATCTGTTTTTT.

At least ten counts were recorded for this clonotype. The V and J genes are TRBV6-6 and TRBJ2-3; D gene unclear. Per germline, CDR1 MNHNY and CDR2 SVGAGI (reference sequence). The CDR3 loop spans 14 amino acids. Trimming took 0 bases from V and 3 from J, leaving 7 bases between them. The CDR3 nucleotides are TGTGCCAGCAGTTACTCGAGGATGACAGATACGCAGTATTTT. It is translated as CASSYSRMTDTQYF.

Ten or more counts support this clonotype. The chain uses TRBV13 and TRBJ1-1; D may be TRBD1 (5 bases). This CDR3 is built from 17 residues. V lost 3 bases and J lost 1, with 18 bases in between. Per the germline V gene, CDR1 is PRHDT and CDR2 is FYEKMQ (reference sequence). Here the CDR3 DNA reads TGTGCCAGCAGCTTCGGGCAGGGTCACCTCGGGAACACTGAAGCTTTCTTT. Its protein is CASSFGQGHLGNTEAFF.

Details on this clonotype: This may be a read error, as it is one base from a much larger clone. CDR3 sequence (DNA): TGCGCCAACAGCCTGGGCCAGGGGGCGTCAAATTCACCCCTCCACTTT. Its protein product is CANSLGQGASNSPLHF. V gene TRBV4-3 combines with J gene TRBJ1-6; 8 nucleotides match TRBD1. This CDR3 is built from 16 residues. Germline values: CDR1 LGHNA, CDR2 YSLEER.

As concerns this clonotype: The junction departs from the called germline gene at one end, perhaps through a read error. The chain carries TRBV12-3 or TRBV12-4 and TRBJ1-5; D is unclear. The CDR3 runs to 15 residues. CDR3 residues: CASSLQRASNQPQHF. Here the CDR3 DNA reads TGCGCCAGCAGCTTACAGAGGGCCAGCAATCAGCCCCAGCATTTT.

Ten or more counts support this clonotype. The V and J genes are TRBV4-1 and TRBJ2-2; D is undetermined. The CDR3 has 14 amino acids. The ends were cut back, 1 base at V and 7 bases at J, with 10 bases in the middle. Germline V gene data show CDR1 as MGHRA and CDR2 as YSYEKL. The CDR3 sequence is CASSQVGLLGELFF. As DNA, the CDR3 is TGCGCCAGCAGCCAAGTAGGCCTTCTCGGGGAGCTGTTTTTT.

With regard to this clonotype: A much larger clone differs by one base, so this may be a read error. J is TRBJ1-1 and V is TRBV7-9; possible D gene TRBD1, 6 bases. Germline V gene lookup returns CDR1 SEHNR and CDR2 FQNEAQ (reference sequence). Trimming left V 5 bases short and J 9 bases short, with 19 bases between. This CDR3 has 14 amino acids. In DNA, the CDR3 is TGTGCCAGCAGCCCGAGGGAGAGGACAGCCAAAGCTTTCTTT. This gives the protein CASSPRERTAKAFF.